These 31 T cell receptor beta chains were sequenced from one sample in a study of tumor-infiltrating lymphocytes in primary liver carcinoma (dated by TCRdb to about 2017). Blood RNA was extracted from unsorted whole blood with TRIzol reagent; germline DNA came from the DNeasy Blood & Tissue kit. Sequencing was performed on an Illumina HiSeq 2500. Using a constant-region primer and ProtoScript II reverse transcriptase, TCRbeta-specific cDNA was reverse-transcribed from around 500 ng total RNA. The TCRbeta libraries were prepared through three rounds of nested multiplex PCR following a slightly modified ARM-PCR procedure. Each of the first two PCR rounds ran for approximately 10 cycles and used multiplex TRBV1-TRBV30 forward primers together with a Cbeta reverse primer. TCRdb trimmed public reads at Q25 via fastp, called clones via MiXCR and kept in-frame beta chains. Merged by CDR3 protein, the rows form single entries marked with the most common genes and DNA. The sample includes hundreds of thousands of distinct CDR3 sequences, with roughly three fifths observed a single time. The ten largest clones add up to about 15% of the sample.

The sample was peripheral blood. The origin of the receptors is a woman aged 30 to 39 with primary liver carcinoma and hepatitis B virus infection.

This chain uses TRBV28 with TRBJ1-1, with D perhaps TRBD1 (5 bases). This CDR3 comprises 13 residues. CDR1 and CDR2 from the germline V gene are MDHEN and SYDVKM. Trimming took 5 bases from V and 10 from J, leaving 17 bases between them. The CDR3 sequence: CASSLDSLRGAFF. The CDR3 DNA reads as TGTGCCAGCAGTCTTGACAGCCTCCGCGGAGCTTTCTTT.

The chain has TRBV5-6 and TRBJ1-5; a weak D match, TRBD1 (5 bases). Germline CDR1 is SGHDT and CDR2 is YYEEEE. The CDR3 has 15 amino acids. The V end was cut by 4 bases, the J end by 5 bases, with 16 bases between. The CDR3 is CASSLWGGIHQPQHF. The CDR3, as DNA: TGTGCCAGCAGCCTGTGGGGGGGGATCCATCAGCCCCAGCATTTT.

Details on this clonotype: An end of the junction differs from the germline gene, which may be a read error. CDR3 nucleotide sequence: TGTACCAGCAGGCCGACAGCCGGCTACGAGCAGTACTTC. Amino acids: CTSRPTAGYEQYF. The chain recombines TRBV7-9 with TRBJ2-7; D is possibly TRBD1 (5 bases). The CDR3 has 13 residues. Germline V gives CDR1 SEHNR, CDR2 FQNEAQ (reference sequence).

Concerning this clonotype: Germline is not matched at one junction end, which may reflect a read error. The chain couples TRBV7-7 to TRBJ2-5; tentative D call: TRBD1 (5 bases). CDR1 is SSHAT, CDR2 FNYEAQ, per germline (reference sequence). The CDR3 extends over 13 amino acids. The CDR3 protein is CASSSGNQETQYF. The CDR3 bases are TGTGCTAGCAGCTCAGGGAACCAAGAGACCCAGTACTTC. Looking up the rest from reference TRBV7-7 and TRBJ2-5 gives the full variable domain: GAGVSQSPRYKVTKRGQDVTLRCDPISSHATLYWYQQALGQGPEFLTYFNYEAQPDKSGLPSDRFSAERPEGSISTLTIQRTEQRDSAMYRCASSSGNQETQYFGPGTRLLVL.

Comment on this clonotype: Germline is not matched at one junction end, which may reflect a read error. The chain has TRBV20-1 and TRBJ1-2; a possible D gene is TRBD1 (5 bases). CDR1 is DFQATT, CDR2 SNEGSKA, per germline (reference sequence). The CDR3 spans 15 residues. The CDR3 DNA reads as TGCAGTGCGGCCGTTGTCGGGGGGGTAAACTATGGCTACGCCTTC. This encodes CSAAVVGGVNYGYAF.

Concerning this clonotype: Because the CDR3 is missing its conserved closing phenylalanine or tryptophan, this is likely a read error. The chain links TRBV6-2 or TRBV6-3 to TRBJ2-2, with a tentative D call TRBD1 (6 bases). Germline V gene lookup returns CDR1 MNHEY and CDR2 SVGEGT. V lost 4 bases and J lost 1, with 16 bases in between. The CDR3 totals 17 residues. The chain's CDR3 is CASSSLRQALNTGELFI. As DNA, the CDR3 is TGTGCCAGCAGTTCCCTTCGACAGGCCCTGAACACCGGGGAGCTGTTTATT.

CDR3 sequence (DNA): TGTGCCAGCAGGCGGACAGGGGGAGAGAACTATGGCTACACCTTC. It yields the protein CASRRTGGENYGYTF. V usage is TRBV28 and J usage is TRBJ1-2, with 10 bases that match TRBD1. CDR1 MDHEN and CDR2 SYDVKM come from the germline V gene. CDR3 size: 15 residues. The V gene end was trimmed by 6 bases and the J gene end by 2 bases; junction bases not matched to a gene: 6.

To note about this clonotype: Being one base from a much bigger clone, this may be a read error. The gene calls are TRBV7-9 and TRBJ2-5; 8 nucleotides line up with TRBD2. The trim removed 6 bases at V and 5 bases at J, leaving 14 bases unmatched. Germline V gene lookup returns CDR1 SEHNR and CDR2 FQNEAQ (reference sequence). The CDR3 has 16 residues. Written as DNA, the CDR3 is TGTGCCAGCAGGTCAAGACTAGCGAGAGGGAGGGAGACCCAGTACTTC. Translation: CASRSRLARGRETQYF.

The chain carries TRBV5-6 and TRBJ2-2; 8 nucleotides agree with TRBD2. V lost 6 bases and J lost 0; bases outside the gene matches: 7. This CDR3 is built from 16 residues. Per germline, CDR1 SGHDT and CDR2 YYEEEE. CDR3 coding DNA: TGTGCCAGCATCCCCCGGGGGGGGGCGAACACCGGGGAGCTGTTTTTT. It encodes CASIPRGGANTGELFF.

The CDR3 nucleotides are TGTGCCAGCAGCCATATAGCGGATGAGCAGTTCTTC. Amino acids: CASSHIADEQFF. The chain employs TRBV11-3 and TRBJ2-1, with D possibly being TRBD2 (6 bases). This CDR3 region has 12 residues. Germline values: CDR1 SGHNT, CDR2 YENEEA. Trimming removed 5 bases from V and 8 bases from J, with 10 bases in between.

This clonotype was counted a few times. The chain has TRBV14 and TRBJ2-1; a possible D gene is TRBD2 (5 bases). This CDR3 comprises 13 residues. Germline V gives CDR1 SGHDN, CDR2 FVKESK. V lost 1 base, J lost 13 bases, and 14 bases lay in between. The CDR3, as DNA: TGTGCCAGCAGCCAAGGTTTGGGAGAGTACCAGTTCTTC. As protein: CASSQGLGEYQFF.

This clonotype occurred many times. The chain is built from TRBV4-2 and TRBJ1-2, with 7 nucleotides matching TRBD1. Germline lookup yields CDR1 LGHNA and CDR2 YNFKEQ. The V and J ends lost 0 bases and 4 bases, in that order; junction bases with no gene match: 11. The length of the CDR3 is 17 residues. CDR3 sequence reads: CASSQDRRAGGSYGYTF. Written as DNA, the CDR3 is TGTGCCAGCAGCCAAGATAGGAGGGCAGGGGGTAGCTATGGCTACACCTTC.

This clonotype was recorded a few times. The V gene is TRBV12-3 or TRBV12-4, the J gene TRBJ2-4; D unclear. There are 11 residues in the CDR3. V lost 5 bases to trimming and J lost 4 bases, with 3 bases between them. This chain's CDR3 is CASSAKNIQYF. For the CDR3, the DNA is TGTGCCAGCAGTGCGAAAAACATTCAGTACTTC.

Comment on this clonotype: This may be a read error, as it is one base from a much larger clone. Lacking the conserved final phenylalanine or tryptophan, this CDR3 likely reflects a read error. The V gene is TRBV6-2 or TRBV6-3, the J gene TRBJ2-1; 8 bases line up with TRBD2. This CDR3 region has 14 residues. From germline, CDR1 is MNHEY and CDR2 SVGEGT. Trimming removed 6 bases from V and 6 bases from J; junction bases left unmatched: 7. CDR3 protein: CASSTLSGSNEQFS. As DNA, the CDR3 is TGTGCCAGCAGCACCCTCAGCGGGAGCAATGAGCAGTTCTCC.

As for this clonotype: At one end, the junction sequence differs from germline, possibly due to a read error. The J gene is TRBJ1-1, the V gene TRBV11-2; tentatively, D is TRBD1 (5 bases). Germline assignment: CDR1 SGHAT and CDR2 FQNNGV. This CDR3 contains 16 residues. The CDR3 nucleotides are TGTGCCCGCAGTCCGGGAGGAGGCATTGGGGGCACTGAAGCTTTCTTT. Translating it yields CARSPGGGIGGTEAFF.

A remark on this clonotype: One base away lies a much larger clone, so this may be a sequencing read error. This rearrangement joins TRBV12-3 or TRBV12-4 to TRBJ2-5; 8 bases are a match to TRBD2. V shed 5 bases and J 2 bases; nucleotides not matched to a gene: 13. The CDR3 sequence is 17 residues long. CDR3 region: CASSAPDSGKPQETQYF. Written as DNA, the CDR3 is TGTGCCAGCAGTGCACCGGATAGCGGGAAGCCTCAAGAGACCCAGTACTTC.

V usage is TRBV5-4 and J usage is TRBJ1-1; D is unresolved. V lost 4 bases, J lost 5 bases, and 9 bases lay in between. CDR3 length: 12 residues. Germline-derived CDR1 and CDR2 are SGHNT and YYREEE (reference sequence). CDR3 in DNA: TGTGCCAGCAGCGCAGTAGGGACTGAAGCTTTCTTT. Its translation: CASSAVGTEAFF.

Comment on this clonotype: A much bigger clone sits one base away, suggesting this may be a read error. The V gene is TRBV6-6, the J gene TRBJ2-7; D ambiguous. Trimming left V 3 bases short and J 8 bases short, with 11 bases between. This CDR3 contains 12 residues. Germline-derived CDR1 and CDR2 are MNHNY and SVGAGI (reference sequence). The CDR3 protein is CASSYGKTKQYF. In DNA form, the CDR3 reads TGTGCCAGCAGTTATGGCAAAACCAAGCAGTACTTC.

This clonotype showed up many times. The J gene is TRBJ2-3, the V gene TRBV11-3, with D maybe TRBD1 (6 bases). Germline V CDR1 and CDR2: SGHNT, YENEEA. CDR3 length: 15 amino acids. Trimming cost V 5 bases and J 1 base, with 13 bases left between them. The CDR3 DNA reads TGTGCCAGCAGCCTACAGGGTGTGGGCACAGATACGCAGTATTTT. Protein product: CASSLQGVGTDTQYF. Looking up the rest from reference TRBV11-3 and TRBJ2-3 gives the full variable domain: EAGVVQSPRYKIIEKKQPVAFWCNPISGHNTLYWYLQNLGQGPELLIRYENEEAVDDSQLPKDRFSAERLKGVDSTLKIQPAELGDSAVYLCASSLQGVGTDTQYFGPGTRLTVL.

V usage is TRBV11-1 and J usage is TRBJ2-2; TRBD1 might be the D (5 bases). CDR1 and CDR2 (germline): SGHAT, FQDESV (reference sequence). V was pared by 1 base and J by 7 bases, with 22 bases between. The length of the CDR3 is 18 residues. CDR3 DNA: TGTGCCAGCAGCTTAGAGGTGGCAGGGAAGGTGAGCATCGGGGAGCTGTTTTTT. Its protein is CASSLEVAGKVSIGELFF.

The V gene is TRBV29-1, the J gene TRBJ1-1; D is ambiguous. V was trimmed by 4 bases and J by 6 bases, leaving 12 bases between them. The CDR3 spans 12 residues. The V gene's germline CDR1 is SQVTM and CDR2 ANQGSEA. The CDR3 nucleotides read TGCAGCGTTGTGGAGGCAGCCGCTGAAGCTTTCTTT. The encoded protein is CSVVEAAAEAFF. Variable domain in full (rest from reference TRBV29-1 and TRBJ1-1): SAVISQKPSRDICQRGTSLTIQCQVDSQVTMMFWYRQQPGQSLTLIATANQGSEATYESGFVIDKFPISRPNLTFSTLTVSNMSPEDSSIYLCSVVEAAAEAFFGQGTRLTVV.

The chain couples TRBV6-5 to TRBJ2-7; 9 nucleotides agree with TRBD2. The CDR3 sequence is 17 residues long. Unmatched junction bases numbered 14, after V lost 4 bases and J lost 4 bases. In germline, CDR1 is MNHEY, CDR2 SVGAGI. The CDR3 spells CASSLIYSGSEAYEQYF. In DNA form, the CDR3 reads TGTGCCAGCAGTTTAATCTATAGCGGGAGTGAAGCTTACGAGCAGTACTTC.

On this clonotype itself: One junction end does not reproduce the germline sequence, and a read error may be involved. In DNA, the CDR3 is TGTGCCAGCAGCCCAAGCGTCGGGGAGCCGTTTTTT. It codes for CASSPSVGEPFF. The rearrangement uses TRBV7-9 and TRBJ2-2, with a weak D call TRBD2 (5 bases). This CDR3 contains 12 residues. Germline CDR1 and CDR2: SEHNR and FQNEAQ (reference sequence).

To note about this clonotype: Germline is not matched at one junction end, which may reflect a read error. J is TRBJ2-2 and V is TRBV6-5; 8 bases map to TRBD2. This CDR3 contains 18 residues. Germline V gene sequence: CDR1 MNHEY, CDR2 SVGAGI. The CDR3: CASRPLAGGRWNTRELFF. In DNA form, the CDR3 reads TGTGCCAGCAGACCCCTCGCGGGGGGTCGGTGGAACACCAGGGAGCTGTTTTTT.

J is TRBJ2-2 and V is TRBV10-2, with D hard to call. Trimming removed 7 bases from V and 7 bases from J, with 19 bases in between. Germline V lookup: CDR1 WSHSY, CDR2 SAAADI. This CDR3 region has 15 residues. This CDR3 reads CASTKKGELIGELFF. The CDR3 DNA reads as TGCGCCAGCACCAAGAAAGGAGAACTCATCGGGGAGCTGTTTTTT.

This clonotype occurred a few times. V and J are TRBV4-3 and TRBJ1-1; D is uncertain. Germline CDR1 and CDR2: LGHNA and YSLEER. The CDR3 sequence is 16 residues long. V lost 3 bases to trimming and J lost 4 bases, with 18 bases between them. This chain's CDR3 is CASSQPTLGGSTEAFF. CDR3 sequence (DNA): TGCGCCAGCAGCCAGCCCACCTTAGGCGGAAGCACTGAAGCTTTCTTT.

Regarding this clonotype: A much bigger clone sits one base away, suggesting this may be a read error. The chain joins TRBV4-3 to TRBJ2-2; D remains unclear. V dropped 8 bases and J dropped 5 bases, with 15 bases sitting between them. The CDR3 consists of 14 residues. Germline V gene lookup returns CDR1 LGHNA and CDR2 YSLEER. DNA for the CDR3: TGCGCCAGCTCATGGGCTAGGACGACCGGGGAGCTGTTTTTT. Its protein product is CASSWARTTGELFF.

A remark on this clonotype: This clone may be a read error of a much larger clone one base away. The CDR3 loop reads CASRAYYEQYF. The CDR3 region has the DNA TGTGCCAGCAGAGCGTATTACGAGCAGTACTTC. The chain has TRBV6-1 and TRBJ2-7; D ambiguous. Between the trimmed V and J ends, which lost 6 bases and 4 bases, there was a span of 7 bases. Germline CDR1 is MNHNS and CDR2 is SASEGT. The CDR3 extends over 11 amino acids.

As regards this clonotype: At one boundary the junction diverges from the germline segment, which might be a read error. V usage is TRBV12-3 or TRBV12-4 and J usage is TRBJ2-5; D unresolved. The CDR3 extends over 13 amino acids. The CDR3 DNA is TGCGCCAGCAGCCTCGGGTACCGAGAGACCCAGTACTTC. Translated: CASSLGYRETQYF.

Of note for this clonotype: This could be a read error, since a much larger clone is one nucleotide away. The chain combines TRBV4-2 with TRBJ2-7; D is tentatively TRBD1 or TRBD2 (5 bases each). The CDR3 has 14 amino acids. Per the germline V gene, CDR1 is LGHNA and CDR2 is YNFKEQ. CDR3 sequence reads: CVSSQEGRFAEQYF. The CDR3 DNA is TGTGTCAGCAGCCAAGAGGGACGTTTCGCCGAGCAGTACTTC.

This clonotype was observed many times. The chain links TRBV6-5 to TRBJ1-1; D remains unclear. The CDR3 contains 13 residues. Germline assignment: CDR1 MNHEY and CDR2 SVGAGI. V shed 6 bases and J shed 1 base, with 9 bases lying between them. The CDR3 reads CASRSSRNTEAFF. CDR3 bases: TGTGCCAGCAGGTCCTCCCGGAACACTGAAGCTTTCTTT.